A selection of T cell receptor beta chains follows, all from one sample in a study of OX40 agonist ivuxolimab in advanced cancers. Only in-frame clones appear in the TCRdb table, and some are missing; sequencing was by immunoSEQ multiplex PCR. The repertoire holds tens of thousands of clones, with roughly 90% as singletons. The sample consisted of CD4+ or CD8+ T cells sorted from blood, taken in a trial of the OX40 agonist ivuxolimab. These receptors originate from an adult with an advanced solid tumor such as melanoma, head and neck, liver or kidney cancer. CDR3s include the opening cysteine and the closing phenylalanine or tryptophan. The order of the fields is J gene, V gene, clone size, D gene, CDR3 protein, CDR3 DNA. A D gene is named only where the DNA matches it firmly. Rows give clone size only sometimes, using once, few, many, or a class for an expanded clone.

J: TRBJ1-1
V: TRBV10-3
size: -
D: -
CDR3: CAIRTESGTEAFF
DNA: TGTGCCATAAGGACCGAATCTGGGACTGAAGCTTTCTTT

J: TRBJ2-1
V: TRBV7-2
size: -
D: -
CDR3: CASSLARWQASEQFF
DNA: TGTGCCAGCAGCTTAGCGAGGTGGCAGGCTAGTGAGCAGTTCTTC

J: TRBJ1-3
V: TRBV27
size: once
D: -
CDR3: CASSLSQGLSGNTIYF
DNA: TGTGCCAGCAGTTTATCCCAGGGACTCTCTGGAAACACCATATATTTT

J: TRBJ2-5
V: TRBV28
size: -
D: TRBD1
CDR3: CASSLGTGVQETQYF
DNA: TGTGCCAGCAGTTTGGGGACAGGGGTCCAAGAGACCCAGTACTTC

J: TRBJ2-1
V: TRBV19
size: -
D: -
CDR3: CASSTRWAQFF
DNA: TGTGCCAGTAGTACCCGGTGGGCGCAGTTCTTC

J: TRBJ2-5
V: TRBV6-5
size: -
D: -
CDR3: CASRSGGPVETQYF
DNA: TGTGCCAGCAGGTCCGGAGGGCCGGTAGAGACCCAGTACTTC

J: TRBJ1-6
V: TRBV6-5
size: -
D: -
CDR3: CASRIGASPLHF
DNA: TGTGCCAGCAGGATCGGGGCATCACCCCTCCACTTT

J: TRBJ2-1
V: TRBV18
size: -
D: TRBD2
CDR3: CASSPLLAGELANNEQFF
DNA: TGTGCCAGCTCACCACTACTAGCGGGAGAACTTGCCAATAATGAGCAGTTCTTC

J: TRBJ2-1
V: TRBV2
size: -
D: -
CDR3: CASSTSTPNNEQFF
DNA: TGTGCCAGCAGTACCAGTACACCTAACAATGAGCAGTTCTTC

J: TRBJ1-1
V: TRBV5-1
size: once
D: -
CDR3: CASSLGSATEAFF
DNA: TGCGCCAGCAGCTTAGGCTCGGCCACTGAAGCTTTCTTT

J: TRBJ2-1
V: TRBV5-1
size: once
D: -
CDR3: CASSLGGAGSYNEQFF
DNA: TGCGCCAGCAGCTTGGGGGGCGCTGGAAGCTACAATGAGCAGTTCTTC

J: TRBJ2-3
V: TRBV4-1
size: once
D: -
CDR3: CASSQDRRDTQYF
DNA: TGCGCCAGCAGCCAAGATCGGAGGGATACGCAGTATTTT

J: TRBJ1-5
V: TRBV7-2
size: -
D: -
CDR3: CASSLKPGRDNQPQHF
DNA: TGTGCCAGCAGCTTAAAGCCAGGGAGGGACAATCAGCCCCAGCATTTT

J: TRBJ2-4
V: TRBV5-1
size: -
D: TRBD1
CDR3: CASSLALTPGSGTGNKNIQYF
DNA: TGCGCCAGCAGCTTGGCGTTAACACCTGGATCCGGGACAGGGAACAAAAACATTCAGTACTTC

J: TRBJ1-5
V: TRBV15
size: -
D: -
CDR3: CATPPGGSKGSNQPQHF
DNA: TGTGCCACCCCCCCGGGCGGGAGTAAGGGGTCCAATCAGCCCCAGCATTTT

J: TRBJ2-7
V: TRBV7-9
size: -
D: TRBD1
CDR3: CASSLDEGQSDEQYF
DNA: TGTGCCAGCAGCTTGGATGAGGGACAGTCGGACGAGCAGTACTTC

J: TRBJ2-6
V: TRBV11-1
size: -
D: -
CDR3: CASSARGSGANVLTF
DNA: TGTGCCAGCAGCGCGAGGGGGTCTGGGGCCAACGTCCTGACTTTC

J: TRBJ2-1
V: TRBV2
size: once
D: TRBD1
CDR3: CASRLRTGDNEQFF
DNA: TGTGCCAGCAGGCTTAGGACAGGGGACAATGAGCAGTTCTTC

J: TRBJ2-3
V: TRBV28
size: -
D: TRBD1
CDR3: CASSLIKRGRQGSDTQYF
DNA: TGTGCCAGCAGTTTAATCAAGAGGGGCCGACAGGGTTCAGATACGCAGTATTTT

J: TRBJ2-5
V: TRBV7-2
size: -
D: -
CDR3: CASSFGVERETQYF
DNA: TGTGCCAGCAGCTTTGGGGTGGAGAGAGAGACCCAGTACTTC

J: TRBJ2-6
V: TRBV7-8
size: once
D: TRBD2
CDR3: CASSLVLVAGPGANVLTF
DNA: TGTGCCAGCAGCTTAGTATTGGTAGCGGGACCTGGGGCCAACGTCCTGACTTTC

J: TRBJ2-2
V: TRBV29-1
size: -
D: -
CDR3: CSVGFLNTGELFF
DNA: TGCAGCGTGGGATTCCTGAACACCGGGGAGCTGTTTTTT

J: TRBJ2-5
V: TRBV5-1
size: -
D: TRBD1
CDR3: CASSSGQGLIQETQYF
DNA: TGCGCCAGCAGCTCCGGACAGGGATTAATACAAGAGACCCAGTACTTC

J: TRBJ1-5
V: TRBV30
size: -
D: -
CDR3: CAWRHRVHF
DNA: TGTGCCTGGAGGCACCGGGTCCATTTT

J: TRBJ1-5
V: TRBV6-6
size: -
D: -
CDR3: CASRLVSAGGPQHF
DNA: TGTGCCAGCAGATTGGTAAGCGCCGGGGGGCCCCAGCATTTT

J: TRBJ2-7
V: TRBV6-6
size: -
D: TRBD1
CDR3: CASRTGTGSYEQYF
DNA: TGTGCCAGCAGAACCGGGACAGGGTCTTACGAGCAGTACTTC

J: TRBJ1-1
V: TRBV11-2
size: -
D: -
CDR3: CASSFGPPGTEAFF
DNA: TGTGCCAGCAGCTTCGGGCCGCCGGGCACTGAAGCTTTCTTT

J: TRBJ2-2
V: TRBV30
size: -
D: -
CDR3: CAWRAERSHTGELFF
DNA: TGTGCCTGGAGGGCGGAGAGGTCGCACACCGGGGAGCTGTTTTTT

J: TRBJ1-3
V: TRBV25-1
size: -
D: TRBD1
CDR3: CASSGQGSGNTIYF
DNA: TGTGCCAGCAGTGGACAGGGCTCTGGAAACACCATATATTTT

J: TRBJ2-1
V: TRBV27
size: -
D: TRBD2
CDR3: CASSLSLAGESYNEQFF
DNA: TGTGCCAGCAGTTTATCGTTAGCGGGAGAATCCTACAATGAGCAGTTCTTC

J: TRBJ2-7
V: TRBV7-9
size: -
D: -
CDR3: CASSQGTLSSYEQYF
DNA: TGTGCCAGCAGCCAAGGGACTCTTTCTTCCTACGAGCAGTACTTC

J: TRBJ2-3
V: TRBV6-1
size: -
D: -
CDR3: CASRASPEVVDTQYF
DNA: TGTGCCAGCAGGGCCAGCCCGGAGGTAGTGGATACGCAGTATTTT

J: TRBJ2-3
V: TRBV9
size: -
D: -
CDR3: CASSMGPGDTQYF
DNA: TGTGCCAGCAGCATGGGCCCGGGGGATACGCAGTATTTT

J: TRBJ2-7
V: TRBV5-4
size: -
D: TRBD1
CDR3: CASSLPGQGSFGQYF
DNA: TGTGCCAGCAGCTTACCGGGACAGGGATCGTTCGGGCAGTACTTC

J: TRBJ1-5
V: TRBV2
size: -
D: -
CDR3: CASSDPTGSPRLTQHF
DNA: TGTGCCAGCAGTGACCCCACAGGGAGCCCTAGGTTGACCCAGCATTTT